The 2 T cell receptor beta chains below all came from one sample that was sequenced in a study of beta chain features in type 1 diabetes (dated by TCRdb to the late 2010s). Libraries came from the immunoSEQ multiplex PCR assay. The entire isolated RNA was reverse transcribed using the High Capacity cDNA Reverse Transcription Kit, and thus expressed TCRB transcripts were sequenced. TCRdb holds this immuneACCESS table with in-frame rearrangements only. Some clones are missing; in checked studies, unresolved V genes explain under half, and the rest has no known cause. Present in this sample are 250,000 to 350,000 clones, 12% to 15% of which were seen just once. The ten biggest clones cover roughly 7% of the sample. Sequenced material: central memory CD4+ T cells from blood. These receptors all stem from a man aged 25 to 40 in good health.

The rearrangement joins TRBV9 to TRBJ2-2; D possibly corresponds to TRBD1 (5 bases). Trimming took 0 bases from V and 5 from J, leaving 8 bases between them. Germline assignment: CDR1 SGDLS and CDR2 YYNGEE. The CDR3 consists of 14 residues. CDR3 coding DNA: TGTGCCAGCAGCGTAGGCCCAGGGACCGGGGAGCTGTTTTTT. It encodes CASSVGPGTGELFF.

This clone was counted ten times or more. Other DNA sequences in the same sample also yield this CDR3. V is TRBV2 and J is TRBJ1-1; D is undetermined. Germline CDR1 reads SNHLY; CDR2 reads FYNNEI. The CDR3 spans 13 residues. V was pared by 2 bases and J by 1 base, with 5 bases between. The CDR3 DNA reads TGTGCCAGCAGTGAATTGGAGAACACTGAAGCTTTCTTT. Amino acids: CASSELENTEAFF.